Listed below are T cell receptor beta chains from one sample, sequenced in a study of neurological immune-mediated disorders. Using its own MiXCR run on the 5' RACE reads, TCRdb lists one record per CDR3 protein. The table has tens of thousands of distinct CDR3 sequences, 3.2% seen once; the top ten hold more than 7%. Specimen: PBMCs. The receptor set was obtained from an older woman with multiple sclerosis. CDR3s include the opening cysteine and the closing phenylalanine or tryptophan. The order of the fields is V gene, CDR3 protein.

TRBV7-2 | CASSRLSRTGVHEQFF
TRBV20-1 | CSARDRNFVEQYF
TRBV5-1 | CASRRTGAGTYEQYF
TRBV2 | CATQGEVMNTEAFF
TRBV15 | CATSRDPRGLVEQFF
TRBV29-1 | CSGGGMDRGVGEQFF
TRBV29-1 | CSVEDGRYEQYF
TRBV4-1 | CASGLSGANVLTF
TRBV10-3 | CAITGGQGIYGYTF
TRBV3-1 | CASSQSSDVRTIYF
TRBV5-1 | CASSLAGDIGDEAFF
TRBV20-1 | CSAGPQREGADTQYF
TRBV7-6 | CASSLAVASGTDTQYF
TRBV3-1 | CASTPRGAGSDTQYF
TRBV29-1 | CSAGGYTF
TRBV7-9 | CASSLPGAADEQFF
TRBV15 | CATSAGGEAGKETQYF
TRBV14 | CASGGGSKEQYF
TRBV7-8 | CASSLSLRGGETQYF
TRBV5-1 | CASRSEGQGINYGYTF
TRBV9 | CASSPTGIKSYEQYF
TRBV5-1 | CASSMRQLDGDTQYF
TRBV10-1 | CASSVDGTKSNNEQFF
TRBV27 | CASSLRENNSPLHF
TRBV5-6 | CASSRDSYEQYF
TRBV5-1 | CASSPGAGTLGYTF
TRBV12-3/TRBV12-4 | CASQIAGGVEQFF
TRBV12-2 | CASRLDPSGRHEPQHF
TRBV5-4 | CASSLYAQNTEAFF
TRBV20-1 | CSAPPRGANEKLFF
TRBV7-2 | CASSLDSGGAFETQYF
TRBV29-1 | CSGGSGTGNEQYF
TRBV18 | CASSPPWRMNTEAFF
TRBV5-1 | CASSGSMAQYF
TRBV20-1 | CSAPPAGTGGYEQYF
TRBV12-3/TRBV12-4 | CASSHRGGYTF
TRBV7-9 | CAGGAGANTGELFF
TRBV12-3/TRBV12-4 | CASSFMVYQETQYF
TRBV5-1 | CASSPRPDNEQFF
TRBV27 | CASSLGVNEQFF
TRBV7-2 | CASSQSGLRYQPQHF
TRBV10-3 | CAISLSGGSYNEQFF
TRBV27 | CASSSGGGSGNTIYF
TRBV20-1 | CSAQPGTQGTEPLHF
TRBV11-2 | CASSLELNTEAFF
TRBV20-1 | CSAHGQGPETQYF
TRBV7-9 | CASSFAGQGSEQYF
TRBV10-2 | CASSEGGAGGQETQYF
TRBV27 | CASSPGRGAITEAFF
TRBV4-2 | CASSQDAAGGPSEQFF
TRBV6-6 | CASSYSGGGYNEQFF
TRBV5-1 | CATQVGEADNEQFF
TRBV15 | CATSRDTGGYYEQYF
TRBV5-6 | CANSSGQGWTDTQYF
TRBV6-5 | CASSYSNRGLTDTQYF
TRBV5-8 | CASSLGQGPFYGYTF
TRBV20-1 | CSARTQRGRIGELFF
TRBV5-1 | CASSFLIGPQYGYTF